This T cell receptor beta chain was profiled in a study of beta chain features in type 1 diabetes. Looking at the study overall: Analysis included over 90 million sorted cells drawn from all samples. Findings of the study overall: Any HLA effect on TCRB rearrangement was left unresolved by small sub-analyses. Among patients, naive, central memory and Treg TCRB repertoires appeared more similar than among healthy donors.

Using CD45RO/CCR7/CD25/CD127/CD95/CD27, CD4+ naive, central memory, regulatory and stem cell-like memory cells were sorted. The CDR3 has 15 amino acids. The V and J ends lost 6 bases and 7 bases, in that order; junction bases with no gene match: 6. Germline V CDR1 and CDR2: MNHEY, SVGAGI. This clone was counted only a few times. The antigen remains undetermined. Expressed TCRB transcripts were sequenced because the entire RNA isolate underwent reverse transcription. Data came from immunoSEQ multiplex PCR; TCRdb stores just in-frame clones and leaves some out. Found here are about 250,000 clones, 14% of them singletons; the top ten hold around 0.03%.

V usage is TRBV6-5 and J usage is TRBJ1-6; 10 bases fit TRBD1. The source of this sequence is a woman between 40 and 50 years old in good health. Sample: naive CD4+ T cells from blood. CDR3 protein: CASRQDRGRNSPLHF. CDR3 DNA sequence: TGTGCCAGCAGGCAAGACAGGGGGCGAAATTCACCCCTCCACTTT.